This T cell receptor (beta chain) was identified in a study of blood T cell repertoires in COVID-19. Study summary: COVID-19 samples from acute and convalescent phases originated in the United States, Italy and Spain. Nucleic acid was either cDNA or gDNA, and it came from T cells, B-cell-depleted T cells, or PBMCs.

The V segment lost 6 bases and the J segment 4 bases; nucleotides outside the gene matches: 8. Per the germline V gene, CDR1 is SGHRS and CDR2 is YFSETQ. The CDR3 spans 15 residues. Original methodology: Scientists estimated how many nucleated cells there were by amplifying reference gene primers. Clones were sequenced by immunoSEQ multiplex PCR, and TCRdb holds only the in-frame ones, with some missing. The V and J calls and clone size are taken from that table; D and trimming were inferred from the DNA. The sample holds roughly 150,000 clones; 80% are singletons and the top ten take approximately 0.5%.

This TCR was sampled from a man aged 60 to 75 with acute or convalescent COVID-19. This chain joins TRBV5-1 and TRBJ2-1, with 9 bases that match TRBD2. Sequencing was done on a sample of peripheral blood. CDR3 residues: CASMEISGRYNEQFF. DNA for the CDR3: TGCGCCAGCATGGAGATTAGCGGGAGATACAATGAGCAGTTCTTC.